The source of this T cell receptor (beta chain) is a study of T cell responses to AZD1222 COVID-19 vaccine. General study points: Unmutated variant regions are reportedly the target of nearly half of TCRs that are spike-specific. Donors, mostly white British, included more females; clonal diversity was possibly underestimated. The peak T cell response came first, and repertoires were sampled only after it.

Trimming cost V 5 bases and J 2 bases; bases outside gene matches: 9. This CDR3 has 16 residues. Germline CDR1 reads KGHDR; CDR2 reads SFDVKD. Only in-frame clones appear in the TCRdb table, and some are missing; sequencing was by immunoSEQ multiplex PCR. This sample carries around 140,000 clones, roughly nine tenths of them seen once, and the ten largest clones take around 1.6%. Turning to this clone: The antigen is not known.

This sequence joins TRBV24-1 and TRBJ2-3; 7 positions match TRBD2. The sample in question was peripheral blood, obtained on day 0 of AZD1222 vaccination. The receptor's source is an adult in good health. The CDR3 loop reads CATSVSGGSLTDTQYF. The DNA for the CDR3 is TGTGCCACCAGTGTCTCTGGCGGGAGCCTCACAGATACGCAGTATTTT.